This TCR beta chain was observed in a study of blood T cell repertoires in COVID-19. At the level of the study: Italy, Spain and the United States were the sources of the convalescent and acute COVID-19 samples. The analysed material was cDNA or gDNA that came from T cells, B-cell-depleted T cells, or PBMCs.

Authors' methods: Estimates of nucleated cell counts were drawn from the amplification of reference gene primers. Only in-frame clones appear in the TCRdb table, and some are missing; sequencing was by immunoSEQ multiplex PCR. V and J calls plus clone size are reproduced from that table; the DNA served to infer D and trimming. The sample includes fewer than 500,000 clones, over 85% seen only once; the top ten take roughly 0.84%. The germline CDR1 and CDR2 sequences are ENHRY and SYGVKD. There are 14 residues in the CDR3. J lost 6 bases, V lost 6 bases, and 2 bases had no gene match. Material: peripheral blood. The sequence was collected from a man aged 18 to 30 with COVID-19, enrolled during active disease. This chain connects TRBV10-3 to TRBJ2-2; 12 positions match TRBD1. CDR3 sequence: CAIRGTGGSGELFF. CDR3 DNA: TGTGCCATCAGGGGGACAGGGGGCTCCGGGGAGCTGTTTTTT.